This T cell receptor beta chain was recovered during a study of CD8+ T cells in alopecia areata. Study in general: Dosing spanned 6 to 18 months on tofacitinib, then 6 months off drug.

The sample's treatment: oral pan-JAK inhibitor, 5-10 mg twice daily. Peripheral blood samples and lesional scalp punch biopsies were obtained from alopecia areata patients. The researchers isolated CD4+ and CD8+ T cells from PBMCs by sorting. Extracted from the samples, RNA was reverse transcribed into cDNA to serve as the sequencing template. Clones were sequenced by immunoSEQ multiplex PCR, and TCRdb holds only the in-frame ones, with some missing. The repertoire holds around 190,000 clones, with 50% to 60% as singletons. A remark on this clone: Other nucleotide sequences in the sample specify the same CDR3.

The receptor's source is a human donor with alopecia areata. The starting material was CD4+ T cells sorted from blood, obtained at week 4, from a patient treated with tofacitinib.

The CDR3 DNA sequence: TGTGCCTGGGCGGACTACGAGCAGTACTTC. Translating it yields CAWADYEQYF. The rearrangement links TRBV30 to TRBJ2-7; D is unclear. Germline-derived CDR1 and CDR2 are GTSNPN and SVGIG (reference sequence). This CDR3 comprises 10 residues. Trimming cost V 5 bases and J 3 bases, with 5 bases left between them.